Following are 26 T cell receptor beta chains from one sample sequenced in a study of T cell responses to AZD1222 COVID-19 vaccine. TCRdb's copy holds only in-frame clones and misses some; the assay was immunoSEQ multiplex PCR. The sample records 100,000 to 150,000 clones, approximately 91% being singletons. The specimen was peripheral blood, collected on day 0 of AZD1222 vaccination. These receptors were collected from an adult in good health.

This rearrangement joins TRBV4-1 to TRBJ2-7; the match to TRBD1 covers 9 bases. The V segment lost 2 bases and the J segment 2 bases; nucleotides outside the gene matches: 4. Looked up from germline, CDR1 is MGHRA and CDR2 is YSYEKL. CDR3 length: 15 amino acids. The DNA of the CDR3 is TGCGCCAGCAGCCAACCCACAGGGGGCGCCTACGAGCAGTACTTC. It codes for CASSQPTGGAYEQYF.

CDR3: CASSQDGGGSGTDTQYF. CDR3 DNA sequence: TGCGCCAGCAGCCAAGATGGGGGCGGGAGTGGGACAGATACGCAGTATTTT. This chain joins TRBV4-1 and TRBJ2-3, with TRBD2 as a possible D gene (7 bases). This CDR3 is built from 17 residues. The V gene lost 0 bases and the J gene lost 3 bases, with 16 bases spanning the gap. Germline loops: CDR1 MGHRA, CDR2 YSYEKL.

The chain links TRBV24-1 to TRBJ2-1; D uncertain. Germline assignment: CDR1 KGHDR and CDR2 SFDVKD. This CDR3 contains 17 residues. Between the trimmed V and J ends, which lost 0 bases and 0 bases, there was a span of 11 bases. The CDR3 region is CATSDLNTRDSYNEQFF. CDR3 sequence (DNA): TGTGCCACCAGTGATTTGAACACCCGCGACTCCTACAATGAGCAGTTCTTC.

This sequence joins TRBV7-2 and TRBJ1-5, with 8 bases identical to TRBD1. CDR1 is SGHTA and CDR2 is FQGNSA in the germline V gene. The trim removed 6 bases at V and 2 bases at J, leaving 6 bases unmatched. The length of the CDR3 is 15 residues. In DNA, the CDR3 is TGTGCCAGCAGGAAGGACAGGGTAGGCAATCAGCCCCAGCATTTT. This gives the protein CASRKDRVGNQPQHF.

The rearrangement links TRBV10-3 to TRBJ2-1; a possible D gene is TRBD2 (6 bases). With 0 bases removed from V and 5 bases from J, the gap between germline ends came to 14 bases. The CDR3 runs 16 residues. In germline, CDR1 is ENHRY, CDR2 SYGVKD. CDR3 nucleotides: TGTGCCATCAGTGAGTCGGGGGGAGAGAGCGACAATGAGCAGTTCTTC. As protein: CAISESGGESDNEQFF.

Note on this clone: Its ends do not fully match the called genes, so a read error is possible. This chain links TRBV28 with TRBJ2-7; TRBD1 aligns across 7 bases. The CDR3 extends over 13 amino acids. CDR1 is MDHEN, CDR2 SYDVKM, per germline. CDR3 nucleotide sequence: TGTGCCAGCAGTTTTGGGGAGCCGGGACAGCCTAGCTTC. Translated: CASSFGEPGQPSF.

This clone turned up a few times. The CDR3 region is CASSAQVRWEQYF. The CDR3 nucleotides are TGTGCCAGCAGTGCTCAGGTCCGCTGGGAGCAGTACTTC. The chain has TRBV2 and TRBJ2-7; no clear D gene. The CDR3 totals 13 residues. The germline V and J ends were trimmed by 4 bases and 7 bases, with 14 bases remaining between them. CDR1 and CDR2 from the germline V gene are SNHLY and FYNNEI.

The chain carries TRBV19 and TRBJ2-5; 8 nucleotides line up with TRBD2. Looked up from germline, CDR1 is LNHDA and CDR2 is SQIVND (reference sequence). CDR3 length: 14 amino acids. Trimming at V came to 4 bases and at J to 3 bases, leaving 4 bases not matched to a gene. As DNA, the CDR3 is TGTGCCAGTAGTACCGGGGGGGACAAAGAGACCCAGTACTTC. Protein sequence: CASSTGGDKETQYF.

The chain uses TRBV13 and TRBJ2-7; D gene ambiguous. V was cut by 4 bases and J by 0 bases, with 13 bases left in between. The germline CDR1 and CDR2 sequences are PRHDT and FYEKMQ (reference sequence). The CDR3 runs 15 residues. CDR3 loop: CASSSTASHSYEQYF. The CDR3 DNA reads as TGTGCCAGCAGCTCCACTGCTTCCCACTCCTACGAGCAGTACTTC.

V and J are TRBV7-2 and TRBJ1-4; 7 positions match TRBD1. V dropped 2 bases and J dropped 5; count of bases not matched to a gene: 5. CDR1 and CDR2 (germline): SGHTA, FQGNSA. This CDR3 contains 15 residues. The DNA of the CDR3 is TGTGCCAGCAGCTTAATGCGGGGACAGAATGAAAAACTGTTTTTT. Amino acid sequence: CASSLMRGQNEKLFF.

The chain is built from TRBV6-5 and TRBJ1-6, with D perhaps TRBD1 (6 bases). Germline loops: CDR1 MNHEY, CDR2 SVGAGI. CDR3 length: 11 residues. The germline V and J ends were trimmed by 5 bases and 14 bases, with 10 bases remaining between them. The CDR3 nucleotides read TGTGCCAGCAGTACAGGGACGGCCCTCCACTTT. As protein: CASSTGTALHF.

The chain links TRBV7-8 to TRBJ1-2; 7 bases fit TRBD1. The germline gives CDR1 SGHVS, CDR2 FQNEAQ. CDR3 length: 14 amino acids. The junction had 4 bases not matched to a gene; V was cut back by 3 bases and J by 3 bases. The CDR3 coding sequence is TGTGCCAGCAGCTTGGGGCAGGGGGACTATGGCTACACCTTC. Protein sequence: CASSLGQGDYGYTF.

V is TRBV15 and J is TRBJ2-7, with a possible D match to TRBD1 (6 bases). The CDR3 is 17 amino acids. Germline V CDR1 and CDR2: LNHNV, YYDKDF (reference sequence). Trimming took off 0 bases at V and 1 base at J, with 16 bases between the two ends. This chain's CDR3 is CATSRDRARTVSYEQYF. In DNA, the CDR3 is TGTGCCACCAGCAGAGATAGAGCCCGGACAGTATCCTACGAGCAGTACTTC.

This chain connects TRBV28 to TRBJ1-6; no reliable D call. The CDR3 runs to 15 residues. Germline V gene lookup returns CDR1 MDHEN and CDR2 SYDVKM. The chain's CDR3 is CAIGMPNSYNSPLHF. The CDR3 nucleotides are TGTGCAATCGGGATGCCTAACTCCTATAATTCACCCCTCCACTTT.

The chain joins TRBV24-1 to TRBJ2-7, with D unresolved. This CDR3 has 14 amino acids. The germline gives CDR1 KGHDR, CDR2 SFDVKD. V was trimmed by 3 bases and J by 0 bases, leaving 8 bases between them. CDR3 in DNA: TGTGCCACCAGTGATAGGCGCGCCTCCTACGAGCAGTACTTC. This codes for CATSDRRASYEQYF.

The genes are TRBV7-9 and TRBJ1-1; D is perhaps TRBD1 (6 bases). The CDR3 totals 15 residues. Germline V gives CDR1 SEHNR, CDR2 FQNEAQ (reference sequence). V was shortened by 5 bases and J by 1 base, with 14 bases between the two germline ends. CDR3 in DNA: TGTGCCAGCAGCGGACAGACAGTAGCGAACACTGAAGCTTTCTTT. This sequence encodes CASSGQTVANTEAFF.

CDR3 DNA: TGTGCCAGCAGCGTAGTCGACAGGGACTACGAGCAGTACTTC. Translated: CASSVVDRDYEQYF. This chain uses TRBV9 with TRBJ2-7, with TRBD1 matching 7 bases. Per germline, CDR1 SGDLS and CDR2 YYNGEE. CDR3 length equals 14 residues. Germline trimming cut 0 bases from V and 3 bases from J; bases unmatched to any gene: 3.

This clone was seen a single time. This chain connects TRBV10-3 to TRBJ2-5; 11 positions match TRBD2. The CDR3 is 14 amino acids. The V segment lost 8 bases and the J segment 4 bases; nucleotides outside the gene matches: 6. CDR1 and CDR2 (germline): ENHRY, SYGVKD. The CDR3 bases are TGTGCCATCGGAGGGACTAGCGGTGGAGAGACCCAGTACTTC. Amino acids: CAIGGTSGGETQYF.

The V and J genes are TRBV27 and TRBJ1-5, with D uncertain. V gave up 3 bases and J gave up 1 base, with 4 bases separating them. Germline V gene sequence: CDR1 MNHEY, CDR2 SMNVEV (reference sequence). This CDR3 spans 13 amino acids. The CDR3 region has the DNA TGTGCCAGCAGTTTTACAAGCAATCAGCCCCAGCATTTT. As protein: CASSFTSNQPQHF.

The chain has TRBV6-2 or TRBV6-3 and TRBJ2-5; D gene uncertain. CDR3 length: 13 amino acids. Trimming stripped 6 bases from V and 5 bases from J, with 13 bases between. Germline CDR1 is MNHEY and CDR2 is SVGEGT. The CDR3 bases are TGTGCCAGCAGCCCTGGACCAAGGGAGACCCAGTACTTC. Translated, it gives CASSPGPRETQYF.

This CDR3 reads CASSSVAGLQETQYF. CDR3 coding DNA: TGTGCCAGCAGCTCCGTAGCGGGTCTTCAAGAGACCCAGTACTTC. The genes are TRBV7-2 and TRBJ2-5; 7 nucleotides match TRBD2. Trimming at V came to 4 bases and at J to 2 bases, leaving 7 bases not matched to a gene. Looked up from germline, CDR1 is SGHTA and CDR2 is FQGNSA. The CDR3 loop spans 15 amino acids.

The CDR3 DNA reads TGTGCCACCAGCAGAGATCTCGGGACTAGCGCTTACAATGAGCAGTTCTTC. Translated: CATSRDLGTSAYNEQFF. The V gene is TRBV15, the J gene TRBJ2-1; 10 bases match TRBD2. This CDR3 has 17 amino acids. J was trimmed by 4 bases and V by 0 bases; bases with no gene match: 6. CDR1 is LNHNV, CDR2 YYDKDF, per germline (reference sequence).

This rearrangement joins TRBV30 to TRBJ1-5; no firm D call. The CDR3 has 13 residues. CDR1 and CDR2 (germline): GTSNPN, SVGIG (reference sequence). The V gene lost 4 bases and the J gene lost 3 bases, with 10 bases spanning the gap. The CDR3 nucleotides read TGTGCCTGGACACCGACAATCAATCAGCCCCAGCATTTT. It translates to CAWTPTINQPQHF. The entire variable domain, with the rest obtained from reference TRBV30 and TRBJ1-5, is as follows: SQTIHQWPATLVQPVGSPLSLECTVEGTSNPNLYWYRQAAGRGLQLLFYSVGIGQISSEVPQNLSASRPQDRQFILSSKKLLLSDSGFYLCAWTPTINQPQHFGDGTRLSIL.

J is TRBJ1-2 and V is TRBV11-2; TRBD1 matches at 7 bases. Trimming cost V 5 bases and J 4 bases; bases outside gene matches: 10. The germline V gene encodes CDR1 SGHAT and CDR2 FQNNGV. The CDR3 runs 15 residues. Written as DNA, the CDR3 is TGTGCCAGCAGCCTACGACAGGGTCCGGGCTATGGCTACACCTTC. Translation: CASSLRQGPGYGYTF.

DNA for the CDR3: TGTGCCAGCAGCCCCTGGGAGGGGAGCAATCAGCCCCAGCATTTT. It is translated as CASSPWEGSNQPQHF. This chain connects TRBV7-2 to TRBJ1-5; TRBD1 is a possible D gene (5 bases). The CDR3 is made up of 15 amino acids. Germline CDR1 and CDR2: SGHTA and FQGNSA. Trimming took off 5 bases at V and 1 base at J, with 12 bases between the two ends.

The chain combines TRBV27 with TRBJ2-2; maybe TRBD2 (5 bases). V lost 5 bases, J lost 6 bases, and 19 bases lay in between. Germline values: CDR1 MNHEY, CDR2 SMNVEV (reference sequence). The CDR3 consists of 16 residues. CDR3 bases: TGTGCCAGCAGTCCTAGAAGGTCGGGGTCACCCGGGGAGCTGTTTTTT. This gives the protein CASSPRRSGSPGELFF.